The T cell receptor (beta chain) described here comes from a study of T cell changes during pregnancy in multiple sclerosis. The germline V gene encodes CDR1 MNHEY and CDR2 SMNVEV (reference sequence). This CDR3 comprises 16 residues. Germline trimming cut 7 bases from V and 7 bases from J; bases unmatched to any gene: 16. The data were produced by immunoSEQ multiplex PCR, yet TCRdb's version contains in-frame clones alone and is incomplete. The sample has some 94,000 clones, more than 85% seen once. This TCR came from a female donor with multiple sclerosis, enrolled in a pregnancy study. Sequenced material: peripheral blood, taken in the first trimester of pregnancy. The rearrangement uses TRBV27 and TRBJ1-2; 9 nucleotides line up with TRBD1. CDR3 coding DNA: TGTGCCAGCAACTTGGGAGGGACAGGGAGTCCCCTTGGCTACACCTTC. Its protein is CASNLGGTGSPLGYTF.